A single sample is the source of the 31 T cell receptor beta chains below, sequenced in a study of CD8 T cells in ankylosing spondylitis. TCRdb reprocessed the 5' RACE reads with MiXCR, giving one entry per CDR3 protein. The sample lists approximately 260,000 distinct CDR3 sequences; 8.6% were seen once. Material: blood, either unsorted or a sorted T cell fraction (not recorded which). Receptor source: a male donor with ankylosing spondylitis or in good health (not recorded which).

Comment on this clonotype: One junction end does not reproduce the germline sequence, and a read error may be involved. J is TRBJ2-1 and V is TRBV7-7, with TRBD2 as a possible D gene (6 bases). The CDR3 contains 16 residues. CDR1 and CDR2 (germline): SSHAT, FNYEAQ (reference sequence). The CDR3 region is CASSEGTFASFNEQFF. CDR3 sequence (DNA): TGTGCTAGCAGCGAGGGGACTTTTGCCTCCTTCAATGAGCAGTTCTTC.

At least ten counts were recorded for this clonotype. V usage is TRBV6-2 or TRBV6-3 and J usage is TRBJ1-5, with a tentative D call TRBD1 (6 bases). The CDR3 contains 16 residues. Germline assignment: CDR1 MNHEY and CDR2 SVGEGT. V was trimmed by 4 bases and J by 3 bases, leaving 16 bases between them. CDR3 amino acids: CASSSTQGRYNQPQHF. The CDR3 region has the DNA TGTGCCAGCAGTTCCACGCAGGGGAGATACAATCAGCCCCAGCATTTT.

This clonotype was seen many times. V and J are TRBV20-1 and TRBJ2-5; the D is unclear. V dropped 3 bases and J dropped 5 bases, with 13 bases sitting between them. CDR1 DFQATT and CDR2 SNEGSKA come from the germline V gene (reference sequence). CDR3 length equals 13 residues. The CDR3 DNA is TGCAGTGCTAGCGAAGGAGTAAGGGAGACCCAGTACTTC. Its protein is CSASEGVRETQYF.

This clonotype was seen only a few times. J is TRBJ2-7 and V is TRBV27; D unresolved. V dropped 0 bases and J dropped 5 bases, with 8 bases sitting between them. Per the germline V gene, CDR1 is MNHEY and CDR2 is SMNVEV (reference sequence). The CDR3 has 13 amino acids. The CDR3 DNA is TGTGCCAGCAGTTTATCGAGGACCCACGAGCAGTACTTC. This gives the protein CASSLSRTHEQYF.

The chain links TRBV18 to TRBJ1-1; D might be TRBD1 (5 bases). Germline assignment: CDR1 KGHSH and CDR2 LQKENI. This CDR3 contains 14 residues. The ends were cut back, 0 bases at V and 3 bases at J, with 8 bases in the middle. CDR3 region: CASSPPSRDTEAFF. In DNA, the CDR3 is TGTGCCAGCTCACCACCCTCCAGGGACACTGAAGCTTTCTTT.

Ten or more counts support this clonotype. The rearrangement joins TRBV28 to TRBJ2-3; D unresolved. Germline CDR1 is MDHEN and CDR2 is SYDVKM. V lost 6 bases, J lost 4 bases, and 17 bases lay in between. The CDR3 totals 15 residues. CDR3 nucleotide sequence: TGTGCCAGCAGACGCTCGGCAAGTCGGGCAGATACGCAGTATTTT. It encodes CASRRSASRADTQYF.

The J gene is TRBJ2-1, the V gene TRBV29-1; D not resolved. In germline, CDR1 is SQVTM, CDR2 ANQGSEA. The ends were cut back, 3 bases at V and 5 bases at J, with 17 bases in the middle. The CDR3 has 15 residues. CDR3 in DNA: TGCAGCGTTGACCACCCCCAGGCTTATGACAATGAGCAGTTCTTC. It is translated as CSVDHPQAYDNEQFF.

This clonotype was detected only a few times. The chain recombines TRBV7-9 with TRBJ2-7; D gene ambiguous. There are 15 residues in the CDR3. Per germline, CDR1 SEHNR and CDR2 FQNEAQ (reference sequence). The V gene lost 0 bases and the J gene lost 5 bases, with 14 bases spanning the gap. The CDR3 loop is CASSLAIPGSHEQYF. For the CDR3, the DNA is TGTGCCAGCAGCTTAGCAATTCCGGGTTCCCACGAGCAGTACTTC.

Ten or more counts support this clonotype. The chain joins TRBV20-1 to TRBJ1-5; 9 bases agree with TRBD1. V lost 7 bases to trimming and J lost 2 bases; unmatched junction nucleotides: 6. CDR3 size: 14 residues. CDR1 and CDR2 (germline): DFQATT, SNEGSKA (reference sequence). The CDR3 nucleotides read TGCAGTGTCCCGGGACAGGGCGGCAATCAGCCCCAGCATTTT. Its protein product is CSVPGQGGNQPQHF.

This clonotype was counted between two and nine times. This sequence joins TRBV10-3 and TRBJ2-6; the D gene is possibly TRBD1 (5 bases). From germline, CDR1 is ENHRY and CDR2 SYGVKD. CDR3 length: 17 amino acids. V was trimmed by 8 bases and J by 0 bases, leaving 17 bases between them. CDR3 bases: TGTGCCATCGAGAGCCCAGGGCGATCCTCTGGGGCCAACGTCCTGACTTTC. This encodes CAIESPGRSSGANVLTF.

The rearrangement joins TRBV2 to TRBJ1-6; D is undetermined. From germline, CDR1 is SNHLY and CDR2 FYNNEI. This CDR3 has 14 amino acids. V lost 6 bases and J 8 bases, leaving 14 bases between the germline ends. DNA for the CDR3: TGTGCCAGCAGGCCCTCGGGGTTGGATTCACCCCTCCACTTT. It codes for CASRPSGLDSPLHF.

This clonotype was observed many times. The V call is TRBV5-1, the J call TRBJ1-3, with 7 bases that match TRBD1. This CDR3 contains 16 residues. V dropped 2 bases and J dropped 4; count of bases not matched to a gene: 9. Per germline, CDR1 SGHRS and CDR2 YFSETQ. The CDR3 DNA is TGCGCCAGCAGCTTTAGTACAGGGGCTGGAGGAAACACCATATATTTT. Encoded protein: CASSFSTGAGGNTIYF.

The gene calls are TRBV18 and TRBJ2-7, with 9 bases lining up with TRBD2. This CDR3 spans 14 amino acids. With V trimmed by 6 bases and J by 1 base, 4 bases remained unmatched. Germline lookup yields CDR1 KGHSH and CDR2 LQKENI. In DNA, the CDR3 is TGTGCCAGCTCCACCGCGGGAGGGTCCTACGAGCAGTACTTC. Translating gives CASSTAGGSYEQYF.

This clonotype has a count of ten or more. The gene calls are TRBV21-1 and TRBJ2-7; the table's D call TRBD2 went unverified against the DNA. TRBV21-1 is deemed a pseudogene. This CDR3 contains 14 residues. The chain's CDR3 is CARTRREDTYEQYF. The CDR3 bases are TGTGCCCGGACTAGGCGTGAGGATACCTACGAGCAGTACTTC.

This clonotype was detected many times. CDR3 sequence reads: CASRETGNSNQPQHF. In DNA form, the CDR3 reads TGTGCCAGCAGAGAGACAGGTAACAGCAATCAGCCCCAGCATTTT. This chain uses TRBV12-3 or TRBV12-4 with TRBJ1-5, with D perhaps TRBD1 (6 bases). The CDR3 extends over 15 amino acids. Trimming took off 6 bases at V and 1 base at J, with 13 bases between the two ends.

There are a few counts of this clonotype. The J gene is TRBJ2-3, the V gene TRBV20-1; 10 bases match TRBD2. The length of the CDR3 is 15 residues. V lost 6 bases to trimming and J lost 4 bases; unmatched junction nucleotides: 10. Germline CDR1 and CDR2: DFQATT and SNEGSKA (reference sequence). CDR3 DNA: TGCAGTGCCACGGGGAGCGGGAGGGCCCCAGATACGCAGTATTTT. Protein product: CSATGSGRAPDTQYF.

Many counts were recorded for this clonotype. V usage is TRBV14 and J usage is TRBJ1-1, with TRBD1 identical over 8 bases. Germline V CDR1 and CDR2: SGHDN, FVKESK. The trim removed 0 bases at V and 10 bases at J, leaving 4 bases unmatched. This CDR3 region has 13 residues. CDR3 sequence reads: CASSQDRGLVAFF. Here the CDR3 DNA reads TGTGCCAGCAGCCAAGACAGGGGGCTTGTAGCTTTCTTT.

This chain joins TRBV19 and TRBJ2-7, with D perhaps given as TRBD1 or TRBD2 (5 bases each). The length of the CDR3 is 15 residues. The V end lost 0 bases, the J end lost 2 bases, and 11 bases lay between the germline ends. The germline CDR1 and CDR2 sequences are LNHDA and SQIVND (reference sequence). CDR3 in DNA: TGTGCCAGTAGTATAGAGCTCCGGGGCCCCTACGAGCAGTACTTC. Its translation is CASSIELRGPYEQYF. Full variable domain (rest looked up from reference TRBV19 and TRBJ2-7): DGGITQSPKYLFRKEGQNVTLSCEQNLNHDAMYWYRQDPGQGLRLIYYSQIVNDFQKGDIAEGYSVSREKKESFPLTVTSAQKNPTAFYLCASSIELRGPYEQYFGPGTRLTVT.

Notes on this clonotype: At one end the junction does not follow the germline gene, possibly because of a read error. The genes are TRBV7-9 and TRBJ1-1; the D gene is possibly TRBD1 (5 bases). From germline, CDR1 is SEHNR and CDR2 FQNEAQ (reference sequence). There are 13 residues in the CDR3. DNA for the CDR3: TGTGCCCGCAGCCCAACAGGATACACTGAAGCTTTCTTT. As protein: CARSPTGYTEAFF.

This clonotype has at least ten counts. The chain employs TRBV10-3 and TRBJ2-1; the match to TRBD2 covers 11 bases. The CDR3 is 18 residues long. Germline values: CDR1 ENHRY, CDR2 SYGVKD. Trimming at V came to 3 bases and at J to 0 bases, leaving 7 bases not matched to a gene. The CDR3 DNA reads TGTGCCATCAGTGATCGGCTAGCGGGGGGCCTCTCCTACAATGAGCAGTTCTTC. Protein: CAISDRLAGGLSYNEQFF.

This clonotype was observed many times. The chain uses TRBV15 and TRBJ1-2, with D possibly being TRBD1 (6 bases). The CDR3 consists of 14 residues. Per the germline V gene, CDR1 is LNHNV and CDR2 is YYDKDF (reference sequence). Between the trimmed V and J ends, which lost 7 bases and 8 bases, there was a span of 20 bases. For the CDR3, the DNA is TGTGCCACCACTCTTAGGCGGGGGGCCAAGGGCTACACCTTC. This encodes CATTLRRGAKGYTF.

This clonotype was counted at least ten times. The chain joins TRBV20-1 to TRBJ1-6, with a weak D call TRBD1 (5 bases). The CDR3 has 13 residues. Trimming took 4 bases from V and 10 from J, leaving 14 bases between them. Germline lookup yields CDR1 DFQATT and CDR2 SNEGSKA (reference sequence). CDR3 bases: TGCAGTGCTATCAGGGCCAGGGACTCACCCCTCCACTTT. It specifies CSAIRARDSPLHF.

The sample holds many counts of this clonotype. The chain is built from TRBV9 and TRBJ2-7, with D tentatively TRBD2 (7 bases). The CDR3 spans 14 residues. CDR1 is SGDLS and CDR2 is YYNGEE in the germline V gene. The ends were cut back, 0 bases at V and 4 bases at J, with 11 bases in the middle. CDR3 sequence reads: CASSVEGGGYEQYF. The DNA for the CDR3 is TGTGCCAGCAGCGTAGAAGGGGGAGGGTACGAGCAGTACTTC.

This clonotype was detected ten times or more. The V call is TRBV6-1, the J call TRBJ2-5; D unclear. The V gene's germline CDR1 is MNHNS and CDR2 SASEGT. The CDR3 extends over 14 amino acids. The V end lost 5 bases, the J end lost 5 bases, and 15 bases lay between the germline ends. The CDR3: CASSPQAGMETQYF. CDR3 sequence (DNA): TGTGCCAGCAGTCCCCAAGCTGGTATGGAGACCCAGTACTTC.

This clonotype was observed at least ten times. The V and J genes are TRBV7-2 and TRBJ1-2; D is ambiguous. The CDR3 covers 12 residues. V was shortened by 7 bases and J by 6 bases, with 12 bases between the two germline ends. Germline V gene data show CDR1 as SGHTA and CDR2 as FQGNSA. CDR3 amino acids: CASNPGNHGYTF. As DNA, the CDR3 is TGTGCCAGCAACCCGGGGAACCATGGCTACACCTTC.

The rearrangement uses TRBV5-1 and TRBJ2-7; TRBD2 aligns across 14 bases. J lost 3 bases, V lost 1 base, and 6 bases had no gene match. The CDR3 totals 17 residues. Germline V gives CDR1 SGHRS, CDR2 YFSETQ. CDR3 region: CASSLIGTSGGHYEQYF. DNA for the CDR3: TGCGCCAGCAGCTTGATAGGGACTAGCGGGGGCCACTACGAGCAGTACTTC.

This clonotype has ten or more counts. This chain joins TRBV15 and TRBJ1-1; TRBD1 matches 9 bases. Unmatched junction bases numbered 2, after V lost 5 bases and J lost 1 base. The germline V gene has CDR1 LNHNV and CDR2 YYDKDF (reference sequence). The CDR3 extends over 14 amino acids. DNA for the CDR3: TGTGCCACCAGCCGGGGACAGGGGAACACTGAAGCTTTCTTT. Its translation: CATSRGQGNTEAFF.

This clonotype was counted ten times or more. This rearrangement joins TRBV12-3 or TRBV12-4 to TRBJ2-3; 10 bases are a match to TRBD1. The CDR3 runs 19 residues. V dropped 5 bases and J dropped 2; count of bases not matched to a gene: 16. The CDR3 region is CASSLRDRGPRRFTDTQYF. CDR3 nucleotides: TGTGCCAGCAGTCTCCGGGACAGGGGCCCACGCCGTTTCACAGATACGCAGTATTTT.

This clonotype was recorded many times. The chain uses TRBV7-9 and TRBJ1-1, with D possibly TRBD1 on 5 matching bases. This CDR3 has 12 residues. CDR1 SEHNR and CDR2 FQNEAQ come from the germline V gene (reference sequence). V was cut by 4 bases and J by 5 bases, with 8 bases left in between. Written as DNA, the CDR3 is TGTGCCAGCAGCTCCAGGGTTACTGAAGCTTTCTTT. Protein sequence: CASSSRVTEAFF.

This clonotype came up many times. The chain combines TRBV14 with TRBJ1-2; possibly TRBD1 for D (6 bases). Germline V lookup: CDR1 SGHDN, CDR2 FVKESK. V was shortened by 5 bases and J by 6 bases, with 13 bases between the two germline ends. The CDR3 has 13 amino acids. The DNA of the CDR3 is TGTGCCAGCAGCTCCCAGGGGTTTAATGGCTACACCTTC. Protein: CASSSQGFNGYTF.

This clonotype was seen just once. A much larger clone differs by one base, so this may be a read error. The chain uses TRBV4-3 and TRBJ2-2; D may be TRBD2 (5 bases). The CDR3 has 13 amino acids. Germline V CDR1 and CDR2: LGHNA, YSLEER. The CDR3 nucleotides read TGCGCCAGCAGCCAAACACACACCGGGGTGCTGTTTTTT. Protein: CASSQTHTGVLFF.